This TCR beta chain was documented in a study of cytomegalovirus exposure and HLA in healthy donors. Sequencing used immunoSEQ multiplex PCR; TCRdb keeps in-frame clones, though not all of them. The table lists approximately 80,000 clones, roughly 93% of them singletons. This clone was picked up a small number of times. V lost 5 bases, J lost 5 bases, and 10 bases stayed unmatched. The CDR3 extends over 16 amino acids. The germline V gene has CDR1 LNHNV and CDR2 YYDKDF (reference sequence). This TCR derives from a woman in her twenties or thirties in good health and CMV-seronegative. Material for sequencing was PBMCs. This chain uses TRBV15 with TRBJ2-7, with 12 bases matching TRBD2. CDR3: CATSGRLAGEGDEQYF. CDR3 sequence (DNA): TGTGCCACCAGCGGGAGACTAGCGGGAGAGGGGGACGAGCAGTACTTC.